This T cell receptor (beta chain) stems from a study of T cells after yellow fever vaccination. Whole-study findings and limits: A faster peak, day 5 versus 15, was reached by the weaker secondary response.

One entry per CDR3 protein results from TCRdb running MiXCR on the 5' RACE reads. The table shows a few hundred thousand distinct CDR3 sequences, with 6.5% to 8.5% occurring only once. The sample holds many counts of this clonotype. Its antigen is not identified. V shed 5 bases and J 0 bases; nucleotides not matched to a gene: 15. CDR1 is SGHTA, CDR2 FQGTGA, per germline. The CDR3 runs to 21 residues. Here the sequenced sample was PBMCs, taken roughly seven weeks after the first yellow fever vaccination. The TCR sequence derives from a man aged 18 to 35 who received the YFV17D yellow fever vaccine. The J gene is TRBJ2-1, the V gene TRBV7-3; 14 nucleotides match TRBD2. The CDR3 sequence is CASSQYLPGLAGVDSYNEQFF. CDR3 nucleotides: TGTGCCAGCAGCCAATACCTCCCGGGACTAGCGGGGGTTGACTCCTACAATGAGCAGTTCTTC.